The T cell receptor beta chain under discussion was sequenced for a study of T cells in Graves' hyperthyroidism and ophthalmopathy (dated by TCRdb to the late 2010s). Regarding the research as a whole: Peripheral blood was sampled at the time of initial diagnosis, prior to any treatment. TCR V-J signatures able to tell the groups apart were searched for in a discovery cohort of 95 to 100 patients, of whom 43 had Graves' ophthalmopathy and about 60 had stable Graves' hyperthyroidism. Prospective prediction of ophthalmopathy was tested in an independent validation cohort consisting of some 19 hyperthyroidism patients and approximately 16 patients who later progressed to ophthalmopathy. The approximately 100 discovery patients were divided at random into training and test sets in a 7:3 ratio. The study also compared thyroid tissue and blood T-cell repertoires from more than five Graves' hyperthyroidism patients. Once sampling was done, hyperthyroidism patients were given methimazole at a starting dose of 30 mg daily, whereas ophthalmopathy patients were given high-dose intravenous methylprednisolone. The paper describes TCR Vbeta CDR3 sequencing of 135 peripheral blood samples, made up of 43 ophthalmopathy patients, approximately 76 hyperthyroidism patients and 17 progressor patients.

On this clonotype: The antigen it binds to is not known. It has no much larger one-base neighbor in the sample; base qualities were not kept.

Ophthalmopathy patients had moderately to severely active disease, Clinical Activity Score of at least 3, NOSPECS grade of at least 4, and duration under 3 months. The study excluded patients with uncontrolled infections, other autoimmune diseases, pregnancy or lactation. Diagnoses were established on the basis of clinical symptoms, serum thyroxine and TRAb, thyroid ultrasound, and orbital computed tomography. PBMCs were separated from 10 ml of fresh peripheral blood using Ficoll-Paque density gradient centrifugation. Total RNA was extracted with Trizol reagent, and quality was checked on an Agilent 2100 Bioanalyzer. TCR beta CDR3 regions were amplified from RNA transcripts. The first round of RT-PCR for the TCR CDR3 was performed with the HTBI primer set and the Qiagen OneStep RT-PCR kit. Libraries were constructed in a second round of multiplex PCR, after which size selection and purification were carried out. The libraries were sequenced on an Illumina HiSeq2000 using paired-end 100 bp reads. Under the source paper's analysis protocol: SOAPnuke was used to process the raw data, throwing out any read that contained adapters or uncalled bases, had a mean Phred below 15, or lacked an exact constant-primer or identifier match. COPE v1.2.5 was used to merge high-quality paired reads, and clonotypes were defined as unique nucleotide sequences. MiTCR v1.1 was used to align the clonotypes against IMGT TRBV, TRBD and TRBJ reference segments. The analysis included only V-J combinations with a frequency above 0.0001, which together covered around 99% of the repertoires. The TCS score was defined as F50 (clonal expansion) divided by E x V (chaos), with BLOSUM62-based TCRdist calculated between CDR3 peptides within each V-J. Welch's t-statistics and random forest reduced 500 to 550 V-J features to 13, which were used in a naive Bayes classifier (R e1071). Clones were called with MiXCR by TCRdb after fastp trimmed the public reads at Q25, and only in-frame beta chains were retained. Each CDR3 protein gets just one entry, which takes the most common genes and DNA from the rows behind it. TCRdb's processing, not the authors' own work, is the source of the V and J calls. The sample data list 400,000 to 550,000 distinct CDR3 sequences, and around 22% of these were observed just once. The ten largest clonotypes hold about 10% of the sample.

Relative to germline, V is missing 0 bases and J is missing 3 bases, with 6 bases of the junction outside any gene match. The CDR3, cysteine through phenylalanine, is 17 amino acids long. The CDR3 DNA has 51 bases and is translated from base 1. The germline V gene yields SGHAT for CDR1 and FQNNGV for CDR2. Summary of the overall study and its limitations: Sample size was not statistically predetermined, and blinding of investigators to group allocation was not performed. A 13 V-J signature model separated ophthalmopathy from stable hyperthyroidism, with 87.88% sensitivity and about 81% specificity in cross-validation and 80%/75% in testing. During validation, the model predicted progression to ophthalmopathy a median of around 7 months ahead of onset, with roughly 65% sensitivity and 72.22% specificity. Most expanded thyroid clonotypes (frequency above 0.001) were also detected in blood, a finding suggesting that blood repertoires may reflect thyroid immune responses.

Sequenced sample: blood. The rearranged segments are TRBV11-2 and TRBJ2-2; the junction holds 8 bases that match TRBD2. This TCR derives from a woman aged 30 to 39 with Graves' ophthalmopathy. DNA sequence: TGTGCCAGCAGCTTAGACGGGGGGGCCAGTTACACCGGGGAGCTGTTTTTT. It is translated as CASSLDGGASYTGELFF.